This is a list of T cell receptor beta chains from one sample in a study of blood T cell repertoires in COVID-19. Sequencing used immunoSEQ multiplex PCR; TCRdb keeps in-frame clones, though not all of them. The data contain about 300,000 clones, roughly 89% of them singletons. Sequencing input: PBMCs or T cells enriched from blood (not recorded which). The receptors were sampled from a woman aged 50 to 60 who had been exposed to COVID-19. Each CDR3 is given with its conserved first and last residue. The D gene is left open where the match is weak. For some rows the clone size is stated as once, few or many, or as a class when expanded; others skip it.

>TRBV5-8|TRBD1|TRBJ1-6|once
TGTGCCAGCAGCAGGGACAGGGGGCAGGGTTCACCCCTCCACTTT
CASSRDRGQGSPLHF
>TRBV4-1|.|TRBJ1-4|.
TGCGCCAGCAGCCGCCAAGATTCAGGGTCGTTTAATGAAAAACTGTTTTTT
CASSRQDSGSFNEKLFF
>TRBV28|TRBD2|TRBJ2-5|.
TGTGCCAGCATCCCCCGGGGGGGTCACCAAGAGACCCAGTACTTC
CASIPRGGHQETQYF
>TRBV21-1|.|TRBJ1-1|once
TGTGCCAGCAGCAAAGACAGGGCGAACACTGAAGCTTTCTTT
CASSKDRANTEAFF
>TRBV5-1|TRBD2|TRBJ2-3|.
TGCGCCAGCAGCTTGGGTCTAGCGGGGGACAAAGATACGCAGTATTTT
CASSLGLAGDKDTQYF
>TRBV3-1/TRBV3-2|.|TRBJ2-3|once
TGTGCCAGCAGCCCAGTTCTAGCTACTAGCCCCCACACAGATACGCAGTATTTT
CASSPVLATSPHTDTQYF
>TRBV7-8|.|TRBJ2-2|.
TGTGCCAGCAGAGTGGCTTTCAACACCGGGGAGCTGTTTTTT
CASRVAFNTGELFF
>TRBV12-3/TRBV12-4|.|TRBJ1-4|.
TGTGCCAGCAGTCTACAGATTAATGAAAAACTGTTTTTT
CASSLQINEKLFF
>TRBV28|.|TRBJ1-2|.
TGTGCCAGCAGTTTACTAGGGGCGCGAGGCTACACCTTC
CASSLLGARGYTF
>TRBV9|TRBD1|TRBJ2-3|.
TGTGCCAGCAGCACCAACCCGGGACAGCGCACAGATACGCAGTATTTT
CASSTNPGQRTDTQYF
>TRBV4-1|TRBD2|TRBJ2-3|.
TGCGCCAGCAGCCAAGATCTAGCGGGGGGTATCTATAGCACAGATACGCAGTATTTT
CASSQDLAGGIYSTDTQYF
>TRBV19|.|TRBJ2-7|.
TGTGCCAGTAGTGACTCCAACGAGCAGTACTTC
CASSDSNEQYF
>TRBV14|.|TRBJ1-1|.
TGTGCCAGCAGCCAGTCCGGGATTGAAGCTTTCTTT
CASSQSGIEAFF
>TRBV2|.|TRBJ1-2|.
TGTGCCAGCAGTGAAGATGTTTGGGGGCGCACTGGCTACACCTTC
CASSEDVWGRTGYTF
>TRBV2|.|TRBJ1-1|few
TGTGCCACAAGAGACAGGATACAAAAGAAATGGGACACTGAAGCTTTCTTT
CATRDRIQKKWDTEAFF
>TRBV30|.|TRBJ1-3|.
TGTGCCTGGAGTATCGGGTCCTCTGGAAACACCATATATTTT
CAWSIGSSGNTIYF
>TRBV18|TRBD1|TRBJ2-2|.
TGTGCCAGCTCAATAGGACAGGGGACGACCGGGGAGCTGTTTTTT
CASSIGQGTTGELFF
>TRBV3-1/TRBV3-2|.|TRBJ1-5|once
TGTGCCAGCAGCTTCAGGGGTGCAAATCAGCCCCAGCATTTT
CASSFRGANQPQHF
>TRBV30|.|TRBJ1-4|.
TGTGCCTGGAGACAGGGTAGGGCTGAAAAACTGTTTTTT
CAWRQGRAEKLFF
>TRBV5-1|TRBD2|TRBJ2-1|.
TGCGCCAGCACCTTAGCGGGGGGCCAGAATGAGCAGTTCTTC
CASTLAGGQNEQFF
>TRBV28|TRBD1|TRBJ1-4|.
TGTGCCAGCAGTCAGGGGGCGGCTAGTGAAAAACTGTTTTTT
CASSQGAASEKLFF
>TRBV28|TRBD1|TRBJ1-3|.
TGTGCCAGCAGTGCGACACAGGGGATCTCTGGAAACACCATATATTTT
CASSATQGISGNTIYF
>TRBV2|TRBD1|TRBJ1-1|.
TGTGCCAGCATTAAGGGGGCCGGCACTGAAGCTTTCTTT
CASIKGAGTEAFF
>TRBV5-1|.|TRBJ1-4|.
TGCGCCAGCAGCTTCGGACATAGGAACGAAAAACTGTTTTTT
CASSFGHRNEKLFF
>TRBV10-2|TRBD1|TRBJ2-3|.
TGCGCCAGCATAGGACAGGGGGCAGATACGCAGTATTTT
CASIGQGADTQYF